The 30 T cell receptor beta chains in this list originate from one sample, sequenced in a study of response to subunit inactivated influenza vaccine. TCRdb analysed the RT-PCR reads with MiXCR anew, one entry per CDR3 protein. The repertoire has about 780,000 distinct CDR3 sequences, approximately 17% of them found once; the top ten carry roughly 11%. The sequences come from PBMCs from blood, collected 4 to 6 days after vaccination. These receptors originate from a middle-aged man who received an inactivated influenza vaccine.

This clonotype was detected a few times. V usage is TRBV24-1 and J usage is TRBJ2-1; D uncertain. Germline V gene sequence: CDR1 KGHDR, CDR2 SFDVKD. With 3 bases removed from V and 11 bases from J, the gap between germline ends came to 10 bases. CDR3 size: 12 residues. The CDR3 coding sequence is TGTGCCACCAGTGATCTGACTCCCAAGCAGTTCTTC. Amino acid sequence: CATSDLTPKQFF.

The chain links TRBV12-3 or TRBV12-4 to TRBJ1-2, with 9 nucleotides matching TRBD1. This CDR3 is built from 15 residues. The V gene end was trimmed by 5 bases and the J gene end by 5 bases; junction bases not matched to a gene: 9. The CDR3 spells CASSTGGITGYGYTF. DNA for the CDR3: TGTGCCAGCAGTACAGGGGGCATTACTGGGTATGGCTACACCTTC.

There are a few counts of this clonotype. This chain links TRBV12-3 or TRBV12-4 with TRBJ2-1; 7 bases align to TRBD2. This CDR3 region has 15 residues. V gave up 3 bases and J gave up 4 bases; unmatched junction bases: 6. CDR3 nucleotides: TGTGCCAGCAGTTTGGGGGACTATAGATACAATGAGCAGTTCTTC. Its translation is CASSLGDYRYNEQFF.

As to this clonotype: One junction end disagrees with the germline gene, perhaps due to a read error. The rearrangement links TRBV6-2 or TRBV6-3 to TRBJ2-7; a possible D gene is TRBD2 (6 bases). Germline values: CDR1 MNHEY, CDR2 SVGEGT. The CDR3 sequence is 14 residues long. The CDR3 sequence: CVSSYGGGTYEQYF. The DNA of the CDR3 is TGTGTCAGCAGTTACGGTGGGGGGACCTACGAGCAGTACTTC.

The chain joins TRBV4-1 to TRBJ2-2; TRBD2 matches at 12 bases. Germline assignment: CDR1 MGHRA and CDR2 YSYEKL. The junction had 3 bases not matched to a gene; V was cut back by 4 bases and J by 6 bases. There are 15 residues in the CDR3. The CDR3 DNA reads TGCGCCAGCAGCCCAGGACTAGCGGGGTCCGGGGAGCTGTTTTTT. Translation: CASSPGLAGSGELFF.

The V gene is TRBV6-2 or TRBV6-3, the J gene TRBJ2-5; D is ambiguous. This CDR3 is 14 amino acids long. Germline V lookup: CDR1 MNHEY, CDR2 SVGEGT. Trimming removed 2 bases at V and 1 base at J, with 8 bases between. CDR3 bases: TGTGCCAGCAGTTACCAAGCCATCCAAGAGACCCAGTACTTC. Residues: CASSYQAIQETQYF.

The chain links TRBV20-1 to TRBJ2-5; D gene ambiguous. This CDR3 contains 15 residues. The V end lost 2 bases, the J end lost 2 bases, and 15 bases lay between the germline ends. Germline V gene data show CDR1 as DFQATT and CDR2 as SNEGSKA (reference sequence). The CDR3 coding sequence is TGCAGTGCTAGATTAGTGGGCAGACATCAAGAGACCCAGTACTTC. Protein product: CSARLVGRHQETQYF.

J is TRBJ1-2 and V is TRBV5-1; D may be TRBD1 (6 bases). The ends were cut back, 5 bases at V and 8 bases at J, with 28 bases in the middle. Germline-derived CDR1 and CDR2 are SGHRS and YFSETQ. This CDR3 is built from 17 residues. This CDR3 reads CASSPQGLPTSLNGYTF. CDR3 nucleotide sequence: TGCGCCAGCAGTCCCCAGGGGCTCCCAACTTCACTCAACGGCTACACCTTC.

This clonotype appeared many times. This chain links TRBV3-2 with TRBJ2-7; no check of the table's D call, TRBD1, against the DNA was made. TRBV3-2 is termed a pseudogene. There are 14 residues in the CDR3. This CDR3 is CARDVSGTVYEQYF. Written as DNA, the CDR3 is TGTGCCAGAGACGTATCCGGGACAGTATACGAGCAGTACTTC.

This clonotype was observed a handful of times. The chain employs TRBV6-2 or TRBV6-3 and TRBJ2-7; a weak D match, TRBD1 (6 bases). The CDR3 totals 12 residues. Per the germline V gene, CDR1 is MNHEY and CDR2 is SVGEGT. Trimming cost V 10 bases and J 3 bases, with 13 bases left between them. DNA for the CDR3: TGTGCCACCTCACAGGGCCGCTACGAGCAGTACTTC. It encodes CATSQGRYEQYF.

The V and J genes are TRBV5-1 and TRBJ2-1; D possibly corresponds to TRBD2 (7 bases). The CDR3 has 14 amino acids. Trimming removed 4 bases from V and 7 bases from J, with 15 bases in between. Germline V gene data show CDR1 as SGHRS and CDR2 as YFSETQ. The CDR3: CASSKGGGWNEQFF. The CDR3 region has the DNA TGCGCCAGCAGCAAGGGGGGGGGCTGGAATGAGCAGTTCTTC. Combining the CDR3 with reference TRBV5-1 and TRBJ2-1 gives the whole variable domain KAGVTQTPRYLIKTRGQQVTLSCSPISGHRSVSWYQQTPGQGLQFLFEYFSETQRNKGNFPGRFSGRQFSNSRSEMNVSTLELGDSALYLCASSKGGGWNEQFFGPGTRLTVL.

This chain uses TRBV19 with TRBJ2-1; D not certain. Deletions cut 6 bases from V and 2 bases from J, with 11 bases between. Germline lookup yields CDR1 LNHDA and CDR2 SQIVND (reference sequence). There are 14 residues in the CDR3. The CDR3 DNA reads as TGTGCCAGTAGCATGTACGACACCTACAATGAGCAGTTCTTC. It is translated as CASSMYDTYNEQFF. The full variable domain, in which reference TRBV19 and TRBJ2-1 provide the parts outside the CDR3, is DGGITQSPKYLFRKEGQNVTLSCEQNLNHDAMYWYRQDPGQGLRLIYYSQIVNDFQKGDIAEGYSVSREKKESFPLTVTSAQKNPTAFYLCASSMYDTYNEQFFGPGTRLTVL.

The chain employs TRBV12-3 or TRBV12-4 and TRBJ2-1; a weak D match, TRBD1 (6 bases). The V end was cut by 5 bases, the J end by 1 base, with 9 bases between. There are 14 residues in the CDR3. CDR3: CASSNRESYNEQFF. The CDR3, as DNA: TGTGCCAGCAGTAACAGGGAGTCCTACAATGAGCAGTTCTTC.

The genes are TRBV30 and TRBJ2-2; D ambiguous. Germline V gene lookup returns CDR1 GTSNPN and CDR2 SVGIG (reference sequence). This CDR3 region has 14 residues. V was clipped by 0 bases and J by 5 bases, with 10 bases between them. The DNA of the CDR3 is TGTGCCTGGAGTGTTGGGGTAGGGACCGGGGAGCTGTTTTTT. This encodes CAWSVGVGTGELFF.

There are many counts of this clonotype. The rearrangement joins TRBV15 to TRBJ1-6; D is ambiguous. The CDR3 length is 15 residues. V gave up 0 bases and J gave up 6 bases, with 9 bases separating them. Germline assignment: CDR1 LNHNV and CDR2 YYDKDF (reference sequence). The CDR3 reads CATSRDRQPNSPLHF. As DNA, the CDR3 is TGTGCCACCAGCAGAGATAGGCAGCCTAATTCACCCCTCCACTTT.

This clonotype was found many times. The DNA of the CDR3 is TGTGCCAGCAGCTTATCAGGGGGTGACTCCTACGAGCAGTACTTC. This codes for CASSLSGGDSYEQYF. The rearrangement links TRBV7-9 to TRBJ2-7, with TRBD1 identical over 7 bases. CDR3 length equals 15 residues. V lost 2 bases, J lost 0 bases, and 4 bases stayed unmatched. CDR1 and CDR2 (germline): SEHNR, FQNEAQ (reference sequence).

The V call is TRBV7-2, the J call TRBJ2-6; D call uncertain. V was trimmed by 1 base and J by 0 bases, leaving 4 bases between them. This CDR3 is 15 amino acids long. Germline CDR1 reads SGHTA; CDR2 reads FQGNSA. CDR3 sequence (DNA): TGTGCCAGCAGCTTAGAGATCTCTGGGGCCAACGTCCTGACTTTC. Translated: CASSLEISGANVLTF.

This chain links TRBV5-1 with TRBJ2-2; 15 nucleotides line up with TRBD2. V was clipped by 6 bases and J by 6 bases; unmatched bases: 6. CDR1 is SGHRS and CDR2 is YFSETQ in the germline V gene. CDR3 size: 16 residues. Here the CDR3 reads CASISGTSGRPGELFF. The CDR3 region has the DNA TGCGCCAGCATCTCAGGGACTAGCGGGAGGCCCGGGGAGCTGTTTTTT.

The J gene is TRBJ2-4, the V gene TRBV4-1; 8 positions match TRBD1. From germline, CDR1 is MGHRA and CDR2 YSYEKL. The CDR3 loop spans 16 amino acids. V shed 3 bases and J 1 base; nucleotides not matched to a gene: 5. CDR3 in amino acids: CASSQDRVGAKNIQYF. CDR3 bases: TGCGCCAGCAGCCAGGACAGGGTTGGGGCCAAAAACATTCAGTACTTC.

There are many counts of this clonotype. V gene TRBV29-1 combines with J gene TRBJ2-2; D may be TRBD1 or TRBD2 (5 bases each). CDR1 and CDR2 (germline): SQVTM, ANQGSEA. The CDR3 is made up of 13 amino acids. CDR3 sequence: CNPRDGNTGELFF. For the CDR3, the DNA is TGCAACCCACGGGACGGGAACACCGGGGAGCTGTTTTTT.

This clonotype has more than one count but fewer than ten. The chain has TRBV24-1 and TRBJ1-1; no clear D gene. V lost 3 bases and J 1 base, leaving 5 bases between the germline ends. Germline values: CDR1 KGHDR, CDR2 SFDVKD. The CDR3 covers 13 residues. CDR3 in amino acids: CATSDPTNTEAFF. For the CDR3, the DNA is TGTGCCACCAGTGATCCGACGAACACTGAAGCTTTCTTT.

V gene TRBV27 combines with J gene TRBJ2-7; TRBD2 matches at 7 bases. This CDR3 is 16 amino acids long. CDR1 is MNHEY, CDR2 SMNVEV, per germline (reference sequence). V lost 5 bases and J lost 3; bases outside the gene matches: 13. In DNA form, the CDR3 reads TGTGCCAGCAGTCCCTCTGCCGGGGGGTCCTTCTACGAGCAGTACTTC. Translating it yields CASSPSAGGSFYEQYF.

The chain combines TRBV12-3 or TRBV12-4 with TRBJ2-3; D call uncertain. The V and J ends lost 4 bases and 2 bases respectively, with 7 bases between them. This CDR3 has 13 residues. DNA for the CDR3: TGTGCCAGCAGTTCTCATATCACAGATACGCAGTATTTT. It translates to CASSSHITDTQYF.

This clonotype has more than one count but fewer than ten. The gene calls are TRBV6-1 and TRBJ1-2; TRBD1 might be the D (5 bases). Trimming cost V 5 bases and J 6 bases, with 19 bases left between them. The germline V gene encodes CDR1 MNHNS and CDR2 SASEGT. This CDR3 comprises 15 residues. The DNA for the CDR3 is TGTGCCAGCAGTAATTATGGAGGGGATAGGAATGGCTACACCTTC. Translation: CASSNYGGDRNGYTF.

The CDR3 here is CASSLDYYQETQYF. As DNA, the CDR3 is TGTGCCAGCAGCTTAGACTACTACCAAGAGACCCAGTACTTC. The chain combines TRBV5-6 with TRBJ2-5, with D tentatively TRBD2 (5 bases). Germline values: CDR1 SGHDT, CDR2 YYEEEE. V lost 2 bases and J lost 0, with 8 bases in between. The CDR3 is 14 amino acids.

This clonotype was observed a few times. This sequence joins TRBV7-2 and TRBJ2-2, with D possibly TRBD2 on 7 matching bases. Germline V gene lookup returns CDR1 SGHTA and CDR2 FQGNSA. V was trimmed by 8 bases and J by 2 bases, leaving 15 bases between them. The CDR3 has 15 amino acids. The CDR3 sequence: CASLIGGRNTGELFF. Here the CDR3 DNA reads TGTGCCAGCCTCATCGGGGGGCGCAACACCGGGGAGCTGTTTTTT.

CDR3 sequence reads: CSARRGGPPMNTGELFF. In nucleotides, the CDR3 is TGCAGTGCTAGACGAGGGGGGCCCCCGATGAACACCGGGGAGCTGTTTTTT. The chain has TRBV20-1 and TRBJ2-2; D is tentatively TRBD1 or TRBD2 (6 bases each). The V end was cut by 2 bases, the J end by 1 base, with 17 bases between. This CDR3 is 17 amino acids long. Germline loops: CDR1 DFQATT, CDR2 SNEGSKA (reference sequence).

The chain employs TRBV6-2 or TRBV6-3 and TRBJ2-5; the D gene is possibly TRBD2 (5 bases). This CDR3 contains 12 residues. Germline V gives CDR1 MNHEY, CDR2 SVGEGT. Between the trimmed V and J ends, which lost 3 bases and 7 bases, there was a span of 9 bases. The CDR3 loop is CASSYRTGTQYF. In nucleotides, the CDR3 is TGTGCCAGCAGTTATAGGACTGGGACCCAGTACTTC.

This clonotype was recorded many times. The chain couples TRBV5-5 to TRBJ2-5, with D perhaps TRBD1 (6 bases). The germline CDR1 and CDR2 sequences are SGHKS and YYEKEE (reference sequence). Trimming removed 1 base at V and 0 bases at J, with 7 bases between. The CDR3 contains 14 residues. The CDR3 DNA follows: TGTGCCAGCAGCTTGACAGGGTACCAAGAGACCCAGTACTTC. Translated: CASSLTGYQETQYF.

CDR3 sequence: CASSWVTGTGFSGANVLTF. CDR3 sequence (DNA): TGTGCCAGCAGTTGGGTGACCGGGACGGGATTCTCTGGGGCCAACGTCCTGACTTTC. This rearrangement joins TRBV5-6 to TRBJ2-6; D may be TRBD1 or TRBD2 (5 bases each). Between the trimmed V and J ends, which lost 5 bases and 0 bases, there was a span of 21 bases. CDR3 length: 19 residues. Germline V gene data show CDR1 as SGHDT and CDR2 as YYEEEE. The whole variable domain, remainder taken from reference TRBV5-6 and TRBJ2-6, is DAGVTQSPTHLIKTRGQQVTLRCSPKSGHDTVSWYQQALGQGPQFIFQYYEEEERQRGNFPDRFSGHQFPNYSSELNVNALLLGDSALYLCASSWVTGTGFSGANVLTFGAGSRLTVL.